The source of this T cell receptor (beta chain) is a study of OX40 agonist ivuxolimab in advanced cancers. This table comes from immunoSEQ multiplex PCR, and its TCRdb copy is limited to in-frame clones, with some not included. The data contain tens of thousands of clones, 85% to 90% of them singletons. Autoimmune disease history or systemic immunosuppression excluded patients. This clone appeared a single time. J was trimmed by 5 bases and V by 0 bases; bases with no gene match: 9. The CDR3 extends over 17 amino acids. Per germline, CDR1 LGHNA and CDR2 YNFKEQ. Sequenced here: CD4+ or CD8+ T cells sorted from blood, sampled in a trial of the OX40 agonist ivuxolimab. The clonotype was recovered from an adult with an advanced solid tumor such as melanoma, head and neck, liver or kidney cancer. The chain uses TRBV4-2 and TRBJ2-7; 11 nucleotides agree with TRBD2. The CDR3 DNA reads TGTGCCAGCAGCCAAGAACTAGCGGGAGCCCTCCCCCACGAGCAGTACTTC. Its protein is CASSQELAGALPHEQYF.